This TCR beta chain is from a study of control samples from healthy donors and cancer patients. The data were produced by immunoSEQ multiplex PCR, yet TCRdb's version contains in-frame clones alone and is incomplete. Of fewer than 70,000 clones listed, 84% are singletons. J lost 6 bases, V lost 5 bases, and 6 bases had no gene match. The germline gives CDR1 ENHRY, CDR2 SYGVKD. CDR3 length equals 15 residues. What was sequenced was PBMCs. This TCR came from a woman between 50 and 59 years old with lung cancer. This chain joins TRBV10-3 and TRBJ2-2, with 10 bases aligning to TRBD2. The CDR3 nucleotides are TGTGCCATCAGTAGAGCGGGGGGGCCTCCCGGGGAGCTGTTTTTT. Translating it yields CAISRAGGPPGELFF.